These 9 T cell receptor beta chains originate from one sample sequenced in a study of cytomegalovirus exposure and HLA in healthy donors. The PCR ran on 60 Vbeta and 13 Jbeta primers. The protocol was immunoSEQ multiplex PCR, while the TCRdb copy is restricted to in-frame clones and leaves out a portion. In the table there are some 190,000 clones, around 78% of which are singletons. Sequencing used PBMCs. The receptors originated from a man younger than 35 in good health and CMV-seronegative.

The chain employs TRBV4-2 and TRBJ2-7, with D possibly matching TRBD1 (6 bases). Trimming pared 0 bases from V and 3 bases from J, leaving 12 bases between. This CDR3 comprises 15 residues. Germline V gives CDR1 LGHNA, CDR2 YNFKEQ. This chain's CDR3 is CASSQDGTGNYEQYF. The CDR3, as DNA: TGTGCCAGCAGCCAAGATGGTACAGGGAACTACGAGCAGTACTTC.

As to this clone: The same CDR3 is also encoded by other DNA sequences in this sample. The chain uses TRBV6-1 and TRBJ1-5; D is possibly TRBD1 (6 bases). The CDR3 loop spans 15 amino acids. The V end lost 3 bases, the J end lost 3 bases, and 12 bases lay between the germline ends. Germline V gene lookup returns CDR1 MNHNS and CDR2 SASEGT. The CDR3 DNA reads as TGTGCCAGCAGTGAGGTAGGGGGATACAATCAGCCCCAGCATTTT. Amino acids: CASSEVGGYNQPQHF.

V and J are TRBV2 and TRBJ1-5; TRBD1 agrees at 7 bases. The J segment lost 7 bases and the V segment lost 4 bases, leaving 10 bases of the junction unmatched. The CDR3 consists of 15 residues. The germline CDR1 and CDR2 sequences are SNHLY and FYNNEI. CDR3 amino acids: CASSGAGGSGQPQHF. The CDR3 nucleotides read TGTGCCAGCAGTGGAGCAGGGGGAAGTGGACAGCCCCAGCATTTT.

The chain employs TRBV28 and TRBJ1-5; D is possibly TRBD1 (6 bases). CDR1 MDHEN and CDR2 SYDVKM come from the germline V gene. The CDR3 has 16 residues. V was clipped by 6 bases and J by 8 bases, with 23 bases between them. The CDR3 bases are TGTGCCAGCAGCCTTTCCGGGACACCCTGGATGGAGCCCCAGCATTTT. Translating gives CASSLSGTPWMEPQHF.

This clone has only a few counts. CDR3 protein: CASSFQDRVNEQFF. CDR3 bases: TGTGCCAGCAGTTTCCAGGACAGGGTCAATGAGCAGTTCTTC. This chain links TRBV28 with TRBJ2-1; 8 nucleotides agree with TRBD1. This CDR3 is built from 14 residues. The germline V gene encodes CDR1 MDHEN and CDR2 SYDVKM. With V trimmed by 3 bases and J by 6 bases, 4 bases remained unmatched. The full variable domain, completed using reference TRBV28 and TRBJ2-1, is DVKVTQSSRYLVKRTGEKVFLECVQDMDHENMFWYRQDPGLGLRLIYFSYDVKMKEKGDIPEGYSVSREKKERFSLILESASTNQTSMYLCASSFQDRVNEQFFGPGTRLTVL.

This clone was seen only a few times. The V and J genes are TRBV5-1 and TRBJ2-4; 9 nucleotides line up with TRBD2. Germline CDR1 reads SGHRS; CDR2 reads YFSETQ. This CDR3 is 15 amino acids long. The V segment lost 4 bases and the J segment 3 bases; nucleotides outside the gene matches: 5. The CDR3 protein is CASSPQREDKNIQYF. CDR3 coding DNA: TGCGCCAGCAGCCCCCAGCGGGAGGACAAAAACATTCAGTACTTC. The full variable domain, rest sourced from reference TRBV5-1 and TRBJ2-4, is KAGVTQTPRYLIKTRGQQVTLSCSPISGHRSVSWYQQTPGQGLQFLFEYFSETQRNKGNFPGRFSGRQFSNSRSEMNVSTLELGDSALYLCASSPQREDKNIQYFGAGTRLSVL.

This CDR3 reads CASTPTRQGMNSPLHF. DNA of the CDR3: TGTGCCAGCACCCCCACGAGGCAGGGGATGAATTCACCCCTCCACTTT. V gene TRBV28 combines with J gene TRBJ1-6, with a tentative D call TRBD1 (6 bases). V was cut by 7 bases and J by 7 bases, with 20 bases left in between. CDR3 size: 16 residues. Germline assignment: CDR1 MDHEN and CDR2 SYDVKM.

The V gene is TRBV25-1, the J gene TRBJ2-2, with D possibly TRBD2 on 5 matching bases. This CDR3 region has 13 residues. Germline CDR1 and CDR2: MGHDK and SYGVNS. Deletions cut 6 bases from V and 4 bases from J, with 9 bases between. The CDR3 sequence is CASSGVGTGELFF. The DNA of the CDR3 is TGTGCCAGCAGCGGGGTGGGCACCGGGGAGCTGTTTTTT.

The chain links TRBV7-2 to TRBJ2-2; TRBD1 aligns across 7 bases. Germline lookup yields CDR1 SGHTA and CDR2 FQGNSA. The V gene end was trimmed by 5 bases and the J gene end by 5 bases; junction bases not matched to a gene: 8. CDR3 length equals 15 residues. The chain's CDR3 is CASSPTTGQTGELFF. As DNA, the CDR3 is TGTGCCAGCAGCCCAACGACAGGGCAAACCGGGGAGCTGTTTTTT.